A selection of T cell receptor beta chains follows, all from one sample in a study of T cell responses to AZD1222 COVID-19 vaccine. Sequencing used immunoSEQ multiplex PCR; TCRdb keeps in-frame clones, though not all of them. Counted here are tens of thousands of clones, over 85% occurring once; the ten biggest clones make up 2.2%. Source: peripheral blood, taken on day 0 of AZD1222 vaccination. Receptor source: an adult in good health. CDR3s include the opening cysteine and the closing phenylalanine or tryptophan. A D gene is named only where the DNA matches it firmly. Clone size is not always given. Where it is, it says once, few, many or a class for expanded clones.

j_call d_call clone_size v_call cdr3_nt cdr3_aa
TRBJ1-2 - - TRBV7-6 TGTGCCAGCAGCCTCCAAACAGGGTCATATGGCTACACCTTC CASSLQTGSYGYTF
TRBJ2-7 TRBD1 - TRBV6-1 TGTGCCAGCAGTCGCGACAGGGGTGACGAGCAGTACTTC CASSRDRGDEQYF
TRBJ1-3 - - TRBV27 TGTGCCAGGGGCGGGCGGGGGACTAGAAACACCATATATTTT CARGGRGTRNTIYF
TRBJ1-5 - - TRBV28 TGTGCCAGCAGTACGGGAGGGTGGGGGCCCCAGCATTTT CASSTGGWGPQHF
TRBJ1-2 - - TRBV18 TGTGCCAGCTCGGACAATAACTATGGCTACACCTTC CASSDNNYGYTF
TRBJ1-5 - few TRBV19 TGTGCCAGTAGTCCCTGGGACCGAGCTTCGCCCCAGCATTTT CASSPWDRASPQHF
TRBJ2-1 TRBD1 - TRBV5-1 TGCGCCAGCAGCAGAGGACAGGGGTCCTACAATGAGCAGTTCTTC CASSRGQGSYNEQFF
TRBJ1-1 - - TRBV10-3 TGTGCCATCAGTGATCAGGGGCGTAACACTGAAGCTTTCTTT CAISDQGRNTEAFF
TRBJ2-1 TRBD2 - TRBV5-1 TGCGCCAGCAGCTTGGGCGGGGGATATTACAATGAGCAGTTCTTC CASSLGGGYYNEQFF
TRBJ2-1 - - TRBV11-3 TGTGCCAGCAGCTCAGGGCCCGGTGAGCAGTTCTTC CASSSGPGEQFF
TRBJ2-1 TRBD2 few TRBV7-9 TGTGCCAGCAGCTCACAGACTAGCGGCAATGAGCAGTTCTTC CASSSQTSGNEQFF
TRBJ2-7 - - TRBV6-5 TGTGCCTGCACGGCGTCCTACGAGCAGTACTTC CACTASYEQYF
TRBJ2-5 TRBD1 - TRBV7-6 TGTGCCAGCAGTTCTAGGGGGCGTGAGACCCAGTACTTC CASSSRGRETQYF
TRBJ2-2 - - TRBV28 TGTGCCAGCAGCCACGGGTCCGCGGGACGCACCGGGGAGCTGTTTTTT CASSHGSAGRTGELFF
TRBJ2-3 - - TRBV7-2 TGTGCCAGCAGCTCCGGGTTCTTCACAGATACGCAGTATTTT CASSSGFFTDTQYF
TRBJ1-2 - - TRBV7-2 TGTGCCAGCAGCTCACTCATGACAGGCGGAGGGAACTATGGCTACACCTTC CASSSLMTGGGNYGYTF
TRBJ2-7 - - TRBV27 TGTGCCAGCAGTTTATCGCCGGCTATAGGGACCTACGAGCAGTACTTC CASSLSPAIGTYEQYF
TRBJ1-6 - once TRBV5-1 TGCGCCAGCAGCTTGGCTTCCTATAATTCACCCCTCCACTTT CASSLASYNSPLHF
TRBJ1-2 TRBD1 - TRBV30 TGTGCCTGGCAAGGACAGGGCCTTAACTATGGCTACACCTTC CAWQGQGLNYGYTF
TRBJ2-7 - - TRBV7-2 TGTGCCAGCAGCACCCGACAGACCGGGAAGCAGTACTTC CASSTRQTGKQYF
TRBJ2-2 TRBD1 few TRBV6-5 TGTGCCAGCAGTTACTCCCACAGGGGCACCGGGGAGCTGTTTTTT CASSYSHRGTGELFF
TRBJ1-1 - - TRBV7-9 TGTGCCAGCAGCTTACAAGGAGGGAACACTGAAGCTTTCTTT CASSLQGGNTEAFF
TRBJ1-1 - - TRBV29-1 TGCAGCGTTGCAGGGGCTACGAACACTGAAGCTTTCTTT CSVAGATNTEAFF
TRBJ1-2 TRBD1 - TRBV3-1/TRBV3-2 TGTGCCAGCAGCCGACCGGGACAGGGAGCTGGCTACACCTTC CASSRPGQGAGYTF
TRBJ1-1 - - TRBV7-9 TGTGCCAGCAGCTTAGACGGCAGACGGAACACTGAAGCTTTCTTT CASSLDGRRNTEAFF
TRBJ1-2 - - TRBV12-3/TRBV12-4 TGTGCCAGCAGCCCAAGGCGCTATGGCTACACCTTC CASSPRRYGYTF